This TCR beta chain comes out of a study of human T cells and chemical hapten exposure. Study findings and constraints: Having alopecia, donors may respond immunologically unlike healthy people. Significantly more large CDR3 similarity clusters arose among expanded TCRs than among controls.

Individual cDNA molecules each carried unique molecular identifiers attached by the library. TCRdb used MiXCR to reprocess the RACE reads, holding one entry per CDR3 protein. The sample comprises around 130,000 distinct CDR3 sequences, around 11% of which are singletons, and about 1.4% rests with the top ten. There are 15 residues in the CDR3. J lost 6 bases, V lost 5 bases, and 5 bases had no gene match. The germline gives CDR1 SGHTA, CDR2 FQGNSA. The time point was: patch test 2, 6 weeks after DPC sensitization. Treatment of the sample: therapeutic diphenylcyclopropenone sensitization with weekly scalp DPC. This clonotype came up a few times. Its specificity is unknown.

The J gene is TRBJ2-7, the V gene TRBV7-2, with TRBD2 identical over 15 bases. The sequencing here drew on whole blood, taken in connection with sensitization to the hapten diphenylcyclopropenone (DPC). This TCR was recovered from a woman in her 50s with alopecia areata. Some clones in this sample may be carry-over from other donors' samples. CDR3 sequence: CASSGLAGGPGEQYF. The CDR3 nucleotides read TGTGCCAGCAGCGGACTAGCGGGAGGGCCGGGCGAGCAGTACTTC. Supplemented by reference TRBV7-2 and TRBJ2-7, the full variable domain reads GAGVSQSPSNKVTEKGKDVELRCDPISGHTALYWYRQSLGQGLEFLIYFQGNSAPDKSGLPSDRFSAERTGGSVSTLTIQRTQQEDSAVYLCASSGLAGGPGEQYFGPGTRLTVT.